The next 26 T cell receptor beta chains were all read from a single sample in a study of siplizumab effects on memory and regulatory T cells. Sequencing was performed with immunoSEQ multiplex PCR; in TCRdb, only in-frame clones are kept and a portion is missing. The table has around 45,000 clones, less than 90% seen once; the top ten hold approximately 0.35%. The sample consisted of naive CD8+ T cells sorted from blood. The source of these receptors is a human donor in good health.

This sequence joins TRBV5-4 and TRBJ1-5; a possible D gene is TRBD1 (5 bases). The CDR3 length is 15 residues. The V gene's germline CDR1 is SGHNT and CDR2 YYREEE (reference sequence). Trimming took off 0 bases at V and 7 bases at J, with 14 bases between the two ends. The DNA for the CDR3 is TGTGCCAGCAGCTTGGTTCCGGGGCAAGGACAGCCCCAGCATTTT. Protein product: CASSLVPGQGQPQHF.

The CDR3 nucleotides read TGCGCCAGCAGCCCTAGACAGAGGGGGGCTGATAACTATGGCTACACCTTC. Translated, it gives CASSPRQRGADNYGYTF. The rearrangement joins TRBV4-1 to TRBJ1-2, with TRBD1 as a possible D gene (6 bases). Trimming removed 4 bases at V and 1 base at J, with 19 bases between. CDR1 and CDR2 from the germline V gene are MGHRA and YSYEKL. The CDR3 has 17 residues.

The V gene is TRBV18, the J gene TRBJ2-7, with D uncertain. The germline gives CDR1 KGHSH, CDR2 LQKENI. Trimming left V 2 bases short and J 1 base short, with 6 bases between. The CDR3 runs 13 residues. This chain's CDR3 is CASSPSPSYEQYF. The CDR3, as DNA: TGTGCCAGCTCACCATCACCATCCTACGAGCAGTACTTC.

This chain joins TRBV29-1 and TRBJ1-2; 10 bases match TRBD1. The CDR3 has 13 amino acids. Looked up from germline, CDR1 is SQVTM and CDR2 is ANQGSEA. With 6 bases clipped from V and 6 bases from J, the junction kept 7 bases outside the gene matches. CDR3 nucleotide sequence: TGCAGCGTCAACCTGGGACAGGGGAATGGCTACACCTTC. Protein sequence: CSVNLGQGNGYTF.

The CDR3 coding sequence is TGTGCCAGCAGTGGCCCCCTCTTGGGGAGGGACGAAAAACTGTTTTTT. The encoded protein is CASSGPLLGRDEKLFF. This sequence joins TRBV6-4 and TRBJ1-4; D may be TRBD1 (5 bases). V shed 4 bases and J shed 8 bases, with 20 bases lying between them. This CDR3 contains 16 residues. The germline V gene encodes CDR1 MRHNA and CDR2 SNTAGT.

The gene calls are TRBV7-9 and TRBJ2-2; unclear D gene. CDR1 and CDR2 (germline): SEHNR, FQNEAQ (reference sequence). The CDR3 sequence is 12 residues long. V was pared by 6 bases and J by 7 bases, with 9 bases between. CDR3 nucleotide sequence: TGTGCCAGCAGTCTTCTTGACGGGGAGCTGTTTTTT. Amino acids: CASSLLDGELFF.

This sequence joins TRBV20-1 and TRBJ2-7; a weak D match, TRBD2 (5 bases). CDR3 length equals 11 residues. The germline CDR1 and CDR2 sequences are DFQATT and SNEGSKA (reference sequence). The germline V and J ends were trimmed by 6 bases and 7 bases, with 13 bases remaining between them. This chain's CDR3 is CSADGSVEQYF. In DNA, the CDR3 is TGCAGTGCAGACGGTAGCGTTGAGCAGTACTTC.

The J gene is TRBJ1-2, the V gene TRBV5-6; D perhaps matches TRBD1 (5 bases). Trimming took off 2 bases at V and 8 bases at J, with 16 bases between the two ends. CDR1 and CDR2 (germline): SGHDT, YYEEEE. The CDR3 sequence is 14 residues long. CDR3 in amino acids: CASSFITERDGYTF. The CDR3 coding sequence is TGTGCCAGCAGCTTTATCACAGAACGGGACGGCTACACCTTC.

The gene calls are TRBV5-1 and TRBJ2-1, with unresolved D. V was trimmed by 1 base and J by 3 bases, leaving 2 bases between them. The CDR3 length is 12 residues. Per the germline V gene, CDR1 is SGHRS and CDR2 is YFSETQ. The CDR3 loop is CASSLIYNEQFF. The CDR3, as DNA: TGCGCCAGCAGCTTGATCTACAATGAGCAGTTCTTC. Together with reference TRBV5-1 and TRBJ2-1, the CDR3 gives the full variable domain: KAGVTQTPRYLIKTRGQQVTLSCSPISGHRSVSWYQQTPGQGLQFLFEYFSETQRNKGNFPGRFSGRQFSNSRSEMNVSTLELGDSALYLCASSLIYNEQFFGPGTRLTVL.

The rearrangement links TRBV14 to TRBJ1-1; 7 nucleotides line up with TRBD1. From germline, CDR1 is SGHDN and CDR2 FVKESK. J gave up 6 bases and V 7 bases, and 11 bases lay outside the gene matches. The length of the CDR3 is 14 residues. The CDR3 region has the DNA TGTGCCAGCAACGAAGGGGGCCTAACATCTGAAGCTTTCTTT. Its protein product is CASNEGGLTSEAFF.

The chain employs TRBV5-1 and TRBJ2-7; 7 bases fit TRBD1. Germline V gene sequence: CDR1 SGHRS, CDR2 YFSETQ. V lost 1 base, J lost 0 bases, and 4 bases stayed unmatched. This CDR3 spans 15 amino acids. CDR3 sequence (DNA): TGCGCCAGCAGCTTGCTAGGGGGCGGCTCCTACGAGCAGTACTTC. The encoded protein is CASSLLGGGSYEQYF.

The rearrangement joins TRBV19 to TRBJ2-4; no clear D. V was cut by 4 bases and J by 4 bases, with 5 bases left in between. The CDR3 contains 12 residues. Germline-derived CDR1 and CDR2 are LNHDA and SQIVND (reference sequence). The CDR3 sequence is CASSTAKNIQYF. CDR3 in DNA: TGTGCCAGTAGTACAGCAAAAAACATTCAGTACTTC.

V and J are TRBV11-2 and TRBJ2-2; 8 nucleotides align to TRBD2. J was trimmed by 6 bases and V by 7 bases; bases with no gene match: 4. Germline V CDR1 and CDR2: SGHAT, FQNNGV. The CDR3 is 13 amino acids. The CDR3 DNA sequence: TGTGCCAGCACCTCGGGGGGGGCCGGGGAGCTGTTTTTT. It encodes CASTSGGAGELFF.

This clone has a single count. The chain combines TRBV7-9 with TRBJ2-1, with TRBD2 identical over 10 bases. The germline V gene has CDR1 SEHNR and CDR2 FQNEAQ (reference sequence). J lost 6 bases, V lost 4 bases, and 9 bases had no gene match. The CDR3 length is 16 residues. The CDR3, as DNA: TGTGCCAGCAGCTCCACCCCTAGCGGGAGTAGCAATGAGCAGTTCTTC. It yields the protein CASSSTPSGSSNEQFF.

CDR3 sequence (DNA): TGTGCCAGCAGCGTAGAAGGGACTAGGGCATCTGAGCAGTTCTTC. Translated: CASSVEGTRASEQFF. The gene calls are TRBV9 and TRBJ2-1; 8 nucleotides match TRBD2. Germline V gene sequence: CDR1 SGDLS, CDR2 YYNGEE. The length of the CDR3 is 15 residues. The junction had 8 bases not matched to a gene; V was cut back by 0 bases and J by 9 bases.

The chain recombines TRBV4-1 with TRBJ1-3; 7 bases align to TRBD1. Trimming at V came to 0 bases and at J to 1 base, leaving 6 bases not matched to a gene. From germline, CDR1 is MGHRA and CDR2 YSYEKL. The CDR3 covers 17 residues. CDR3 sequence (DNA): TGCGCCAGCAGCCAAGAGGGACAGTTCTTTTCTGGAAACACCATATATTTT. Translating it yields CASSQEGQFFSGNTIYF.

The CDR3 DNA reads TGTGCCAGCCTTAAGGAGGACCGGTTCTTC. This gives the protein CASLKEDRFF. The V gene is TRBV2, the J gene TRBJ2-1, with D possibly matching TRBD2 (5 bases). V lost 8 bases and J lost 15, with 14 bases in between. Germline-derived CDR1 and CDR2 are SNHLY and FYNNEI. The CDR3 spans 10 residues.

The gene calls are TRBV7-2 and TRBJ2-7, with 9 bases identical to TRBD1. Trimming cost V 9 bases and J 1 base; bases outside gene matches: 7. Germline values: CDR1 SGHTA, CDR2 FQGNSA. This CDR3 is built from 14 residues. The CDR3 loop reads CASVDRGPSYEQYF. In nucleotides, the CDR3 is TGTGCCAGTGTGGACAGGGGCCCTTCCTACGAGCAGTACTTC.

The V and J genes are TRBV20-1 and TRBJ1-2; 7 bases line up with TRBD1. This CDR3 is 11 amino acids long. The germline V gene has CDR1 DFQATT and CDR2 SNEGSKA (reference sequence). The CDR3 region has the DNA TGCAGCGTTACAGGGGACTATGGCTACACCTTC. Amino acid sequence: CSVTGDYGYTF.

This chain joins TRBV7-8 and TRBJ2-1, with D perhaps matching TRBD1 (6 bases). V shed 5 bases and J shed 8 bases, with 10 bases lying between them. In germline, CDR1 is SGHVS, CDR2 FQNEAQ. This CDR3 comprises 12 residues. In nucleotides, the CDR3 is TGTGCCAGCAGCCACAGGGTCTATGAGCAGTTCTTC. Translated, it gives CASSHRVYEQFF.

This clone showed up just once. Because the CDR3 is missing its conserved closing phenylalanine or tryptophan, this is likely a read error. It is unclear where the CDR3 begins or ends on the DNA, so no DNA is shown, and the CDR3 is as TCRdb lists it. The genes are TRBV7-2 and TRBJ1-1. Inclusive of both ends, the CDR3 amounts to 9 amino acids. Per the germline V gene, CDR1 is SGHTA and CDR2 is FQGNSA. This chain's CDR3 is CASSEGTGL.

This sequence joins TRBV7-8 and TRBJ2-7; possible D gene TRBD2, 6 bases. The germline V and J ends were trimmed by 4 bases and 2 bases, with 12 bases remaining between them. CDR3 length equals 14 residues. Germline CDR1 reads SGHVS; CDR2 reads FQNEAQ. The CDR3 DNA sequence: TGTGCCAGCAGCTCATGGGAGGTTACCTACGAGCAGTACTTC. Amino acid sequence: CASSSWEVTYEQYF.

This clone was seen just once. This chain joins TRBV7-9 and TRBJ2-1; D is undetermined. Germline V gene lookup returns CDR1 SEHNR and CDR2 FQNEAQ (reference sequence). The V gene lost 6 bases and the J gene lost 5 bases, with 17 bases spanning the gap. This CDR3 is 15 amino acids long. CDR3 loop: CASSTIVRVNNEQFF. The DNA of the CDR3 is TGTGCCAGCAGTACGATAGTTAGGGTTAACAATGAGCAGTTCTTC.

This clone was counted once. The genes are TRBV7-9 and TRBJ1-6; TRBD1 matches at 10 bases. Trimming took 4 bases from V and 7 from J; bases not matched to a gene: 4. Germline V gene sequence: CDR1 SEHNR, CDR2 FQNEAQ (reference sequence). The CDR3 spans 15 residues. This CDR3 reads CASSSEGQGNSPLHF. The CDR3 bases are TGTGCCAGCAGCTCAGAGGGACAGGGGAATTCACCCCTCCACTTT.

The chain is built from TRBV7-9 and TRBJ2-1, with 10 positions matching TRBD2. J gave up 2 bases and V 5 bases, and 3 bases lay outside the gene matches. The CDR3 totals 15 residues. Germline V gene lookup returns CDR1 SEHNR and CDR2 FQNEAQ (reference sequence). CDR3 in DNA: TGTGCCAGCAGCGGACTAGCGGTCACCTACAATGAGCAGTTCTTC. The encoded protein is CASSGLAVTYNEQFF.

The genes are TRBV10-2 and TRBJ1-1; D is uncertain. This CDR3 spans 13 amino acids. The germline gives CDR1 WSHSY, CDR2 SAAADI. V lost 8 bases to trimming and J lost 0 bases, with 10 bases between them. The CDR3 DNA sequence: TGCGCCAGCGCTAGACTGTTGAACACTGAAGCTTTCTTT. It yields the protein CASARLLNTEAFF.